This paragraph reports one TCR beta chain. In this sample, this clonotype turned up a few times. Its antigen remains undetermined. Base-call qualities are not available, and no considerably larger clone is one nucleotide away. This sample is part of a study of CD8 T cells in ankylosing spondylitis listed by TCRdb under 2017. About the study as a whole: To find TCR variants linked to disease, the study profiled T cell receptor beta repertoires in ankylosing spondylitis patients and healthy donors. The full study cohort was made up of roughly 25 ankylosing spondylitis patients and around 100 healthy donors. Peripheral blood was sampled, and synovial fluid was additionally collected from ankylosing spondylitis patients.

The reads were generated on an Illumina HiSeq 2500. Quantitative 5'-RACE with molecular barcodes was used to prepare TCR beta libraries. In the paper's pipeline: Disease-linked TCR variants were identified with a new computational method built on a probabilistic model of VDJ rearrangement. TCRdb reanalyzed the raw reads on its own, using fastp at Q25 for trimming and MiXCR for clone calling, and kept in-frame beta chains. Duplicate CDR3 protein sequences are folded into a single record with the most common DNA and genes. TCRdb assigned the V and J calls; the authors' analysis was not used. A total of under 950,000 distinct CDR3 sequences appear in this sample, around 17% of them only once. Clones ranked in the top ten supply under 20% of the sample. The study at large found these results: A TCR beta motif made up of several highly homologous amino acid variants appeared to be characteristic of blood from ankylosing spondylitis patients. In peripheral blood, the disease-linked clones were found at relatively low frequencies and had a CD8+ phenotype. According to the report, matched synovial fluid samples from ankylosing spondylitis patients were significantly enriched for the disease-linked clones. Some motif variants were previously reported in synovial fluid and blood of reactive arthritis patients, suggesting common disease-initiation mechanisms.

V is shortened by 3 bases, J by 5 bases, and the region joining them spans 8 bases. Measured from the cysteine to the phenylalanine, the CDR3 is 12 residues long. Only the CDR3 part of the read is kept: 36 bases, read in frame from the first base. Sequences ENHRY (CDR1) and SYGVKD (CDR2) are obtained from the germline V gene. This chain joins TRBV10-3 to TRBJ2-7, with no confident D gene call. This clonotype was obtained from a male donor with ankylosing spondylitis. Sequenced sample: blood, either unsorted or a sorted T cell fraction (not recorded which). The DNA sequence is TGTGCCATCAGTGAAAAGGGCAACGAGCAGTACTTC. The encoded protein is CAISEKGNEQYF.